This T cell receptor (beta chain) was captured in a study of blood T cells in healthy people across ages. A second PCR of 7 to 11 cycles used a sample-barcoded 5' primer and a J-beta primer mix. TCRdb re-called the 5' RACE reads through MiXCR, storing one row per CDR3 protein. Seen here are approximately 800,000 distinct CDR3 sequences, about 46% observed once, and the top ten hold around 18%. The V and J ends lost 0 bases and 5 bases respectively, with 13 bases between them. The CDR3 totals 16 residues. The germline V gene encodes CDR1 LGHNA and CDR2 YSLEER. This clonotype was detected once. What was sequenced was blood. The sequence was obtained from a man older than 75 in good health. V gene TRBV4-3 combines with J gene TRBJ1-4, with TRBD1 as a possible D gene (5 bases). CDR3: CASSQEGGGENEKLFF. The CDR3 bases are TGCGCCAGCAGCCAAGAAGGCGGGGGGGAGAATGAAAAACTGTTTTTT.